This T cell receptor beta chain was sequenced for a study of CD8 T cells in Susac syndrome. Whole-study context: Patients with Susac syndrome were therapy-naive, taking corticosteroids, with some also receiving intravenous immunoglobulin, or taking intravenous immunoglobulin alone at the time their blood was drawn.

The germline CDR1 and CDR2 sequences are DFQATT and SNEGSKA (reference sequence). The CDR3 spans 15 residues. The V gene end was trimmed by 4 bases and the J gene end by 0 bases; junction bases not matched to a gene: 6. All included Susac syndrome patients satisfied recently defined diagnostic criteria for definite or probable disease. TEMRA cells were enriched by FACS, and CD4+ and CD8+ T cells were negatively isolated. A single count supports this clonotype. Its cognate antigen is unknown. The study's findings and limits: It was acknowledged in the study that its TCR sequencing and HLA analysis involved a relatively small number of individuals.

RNA totalling about 0.45 to 1 ug underwent reverse transcription with random hexamers. TCRdb called the immunoSEQ multiplex PCR reads again in MiXCR, with one record for every CDR3 protein. The table includes about 180,000 distinct CDR3 sequences, 90% to 95% detected once. Sequencing was performed on CD4+ T cells from PBMCs. V usage is TRBV20-1 and J usage is TRBJ1-5, with 7 bases matching TRBD1. The sequence was obtained from a human donor with Susac syndrome. The CDR3 bases are TGCAGTGCTATAGGGACAGCTTATAGCAATCAGCCCCAGCATTTT. This translates into CSAIGTAYSNQPQHF.